This T cell receptor beta chain stems from a study of blood T cell repertoires in COVID-19. Turning to the study itself: PBMCs, B-cell-depleted T cells, or T cells were the source of the cDNA or gDNA that made up the material.

Measured with immunoSEQ multiplex PCR; TCRdb has only the in-frame clones, and not every one. Among some 150,000 clones, less than 95% were seen once, and the ten largest hold less than 0.6%. The CDR3 covers 16 residues. With 6 bases removed from V and 7 bases from J, the gap between germline ends came to 19 bases. The germline gives CDR1 MDHEN, CDR2 SYDVKM. The sample consisted of peripheral blood. This sequence joins TRBV28 and TRBJ1-6; D possibly corresponds to TRBD1 (5 bases). The source of this sequence is a man aged 50-59 years with acute or convalescent COVID-19. CDR3 bases: TGTGCCAGCAGCTCCCTGGGGGGGTATAAGAATTCACCCCTCCACTTT. Encoded protein: CASSSLGGYKNSPLHF.